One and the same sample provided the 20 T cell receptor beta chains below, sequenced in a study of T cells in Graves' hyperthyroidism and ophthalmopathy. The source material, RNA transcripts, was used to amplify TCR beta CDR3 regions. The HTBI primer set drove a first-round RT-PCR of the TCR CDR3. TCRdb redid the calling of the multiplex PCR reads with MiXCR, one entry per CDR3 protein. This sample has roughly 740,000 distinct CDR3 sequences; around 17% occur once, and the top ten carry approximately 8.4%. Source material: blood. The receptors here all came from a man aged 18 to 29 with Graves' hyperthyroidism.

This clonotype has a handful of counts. CDR3 nucleotides: TGTGCCAGCACCACTTTTCGGGACGGAGTCGCCAAAAACATTCAGTACTTC. As protein: CASTTFRDGVAKNIQYF. The V gene is TRBV6-2 or TRBV6-3, the J gene TRBJ2-4; possibly TRBD1 or TRBD2 for D (5 bases each). This CDR3 comprises 17 residues. Germline CDR1 is MNHEY and CDR2 is SVGEGT. With 7 bases removed from V and 1 base from J, the gap between germline ends came to 20 bases.

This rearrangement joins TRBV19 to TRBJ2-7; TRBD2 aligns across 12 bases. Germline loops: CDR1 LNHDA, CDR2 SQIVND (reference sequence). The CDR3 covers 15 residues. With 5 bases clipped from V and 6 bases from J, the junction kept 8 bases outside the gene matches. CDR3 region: CASSSRLAGVGEQYF. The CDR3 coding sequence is TGTGCCAGTAGTTCCCGACTAGCGGGAGTCGGCGAGCAGTACTTC.

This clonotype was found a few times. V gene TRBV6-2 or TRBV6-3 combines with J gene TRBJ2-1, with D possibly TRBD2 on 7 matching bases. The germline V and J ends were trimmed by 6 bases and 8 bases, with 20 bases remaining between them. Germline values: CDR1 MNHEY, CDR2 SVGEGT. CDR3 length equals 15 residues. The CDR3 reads CASRLGGVPSDEQFF. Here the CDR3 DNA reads TGTGCCAGCAGACTAGGGGGGGTTCCTTCCGATGAGCAGTTCTTC.

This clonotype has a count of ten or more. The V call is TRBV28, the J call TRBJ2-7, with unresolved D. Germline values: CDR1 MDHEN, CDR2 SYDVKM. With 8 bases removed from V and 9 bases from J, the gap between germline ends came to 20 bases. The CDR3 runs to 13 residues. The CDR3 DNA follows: TGTGCCAGCTATAGTGACACCTCGCTGCGGCAGTACTTC. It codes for CASYSDTSLRQYF.

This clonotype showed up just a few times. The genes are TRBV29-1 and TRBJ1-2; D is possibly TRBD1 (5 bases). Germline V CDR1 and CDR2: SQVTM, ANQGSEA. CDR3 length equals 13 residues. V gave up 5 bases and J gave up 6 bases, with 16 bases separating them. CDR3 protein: CSVSGRLQDGYTF. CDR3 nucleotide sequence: TGCAGCGTTTCGGGACGGCTTCAGGATGGCTACACCTTC. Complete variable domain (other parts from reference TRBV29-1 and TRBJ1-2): SAVISQKPSRDICQRGTSLTIQCQVDSQVTMMFWYRQQPGQSLTLIATANQGSEATYESGFVIDKFPISRPNLTFSTLTVSNMSPEDSSIYLCSVSGRLQDGYTFGSGTRLTVV.

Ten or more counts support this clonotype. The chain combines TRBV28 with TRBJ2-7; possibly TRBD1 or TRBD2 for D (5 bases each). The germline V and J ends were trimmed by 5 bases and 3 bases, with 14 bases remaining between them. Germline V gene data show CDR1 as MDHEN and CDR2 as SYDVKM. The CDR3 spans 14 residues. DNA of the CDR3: TGTGCCAGCAGTCCCCGGGACGGTCACTACGAGCAGTACTTC. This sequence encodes CASSPRDGHYEQYF.

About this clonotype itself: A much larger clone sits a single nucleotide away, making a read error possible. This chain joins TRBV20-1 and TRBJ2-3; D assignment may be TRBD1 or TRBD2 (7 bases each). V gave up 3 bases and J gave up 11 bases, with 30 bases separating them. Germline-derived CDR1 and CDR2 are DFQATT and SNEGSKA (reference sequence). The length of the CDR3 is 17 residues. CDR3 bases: TGCAGTGCTAGCCCCCTCAAGAGGATGGACTTCAGGGGGGGGCAGTATTTT. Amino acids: CSASPLKRMDFRGGQYF.

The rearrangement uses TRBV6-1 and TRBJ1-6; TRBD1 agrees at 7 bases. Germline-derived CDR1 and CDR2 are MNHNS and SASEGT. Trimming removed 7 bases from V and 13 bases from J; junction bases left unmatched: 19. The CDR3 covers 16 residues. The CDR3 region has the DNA TGTGCCAGCATCCCCCGTGCCGGGACAGCCCGATGGCCCCTCCACTTT. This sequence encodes CASIPRAGTARWPLHF.

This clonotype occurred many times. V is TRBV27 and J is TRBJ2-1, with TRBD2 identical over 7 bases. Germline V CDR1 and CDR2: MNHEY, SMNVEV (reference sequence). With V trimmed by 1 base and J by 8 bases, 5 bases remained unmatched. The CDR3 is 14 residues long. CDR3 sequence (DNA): TGTGCCAGCAGTTTATTGGGAGGGACCGATGAGCAGTTCTTC. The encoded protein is CASSLLGGTDEQFF.

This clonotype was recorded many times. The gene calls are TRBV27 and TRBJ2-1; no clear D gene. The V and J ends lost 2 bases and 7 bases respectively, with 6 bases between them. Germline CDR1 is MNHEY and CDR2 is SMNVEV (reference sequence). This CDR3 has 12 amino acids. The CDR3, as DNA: TGTGCCAGCAGTTTAAGTTCAAATGAGCAGTTCTTC. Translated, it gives CASSLSSNEQFF.

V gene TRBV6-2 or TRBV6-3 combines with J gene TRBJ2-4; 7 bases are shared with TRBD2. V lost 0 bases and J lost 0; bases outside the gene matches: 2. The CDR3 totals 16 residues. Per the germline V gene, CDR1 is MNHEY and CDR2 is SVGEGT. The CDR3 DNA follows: TGTGCCAGCAGTTACTCCTTAGCGGGAGCCAAAAACATTCAGTACTTC. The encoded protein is CASSYSLAGAKNIQYF.

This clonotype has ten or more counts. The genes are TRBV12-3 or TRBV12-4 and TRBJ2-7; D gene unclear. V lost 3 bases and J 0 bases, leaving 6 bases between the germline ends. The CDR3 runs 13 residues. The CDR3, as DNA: TGTGCCAGCAGTTTTCTGATCTCCTACGAGCAGTACTTC. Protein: CASSFLISYEQYF.

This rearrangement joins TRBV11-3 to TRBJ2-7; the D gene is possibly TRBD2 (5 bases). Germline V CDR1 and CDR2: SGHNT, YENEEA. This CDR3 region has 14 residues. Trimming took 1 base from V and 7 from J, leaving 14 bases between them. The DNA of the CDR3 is TGTGCCAGCAGCTTAGGTTGGCTAGCACGGGAGCAGTACTTC. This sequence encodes CASSLGWLAREQYF.

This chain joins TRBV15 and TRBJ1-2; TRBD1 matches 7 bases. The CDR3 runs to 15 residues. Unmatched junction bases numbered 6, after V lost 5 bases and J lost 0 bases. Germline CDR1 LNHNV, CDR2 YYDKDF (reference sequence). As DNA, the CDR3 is TGTGCCACCAGCTCCACGGACAGGACTAACTATGGCTACACCTTC. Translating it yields CATSSTDRTNYGYTF.

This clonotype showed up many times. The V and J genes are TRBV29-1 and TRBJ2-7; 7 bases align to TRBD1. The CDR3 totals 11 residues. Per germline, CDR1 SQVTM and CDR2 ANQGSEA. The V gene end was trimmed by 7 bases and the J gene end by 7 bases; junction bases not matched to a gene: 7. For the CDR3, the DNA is TGCAGCGCAGTAAGGGGGCTTGAGCAGTACTTC. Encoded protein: CSAVRGLEQYF.

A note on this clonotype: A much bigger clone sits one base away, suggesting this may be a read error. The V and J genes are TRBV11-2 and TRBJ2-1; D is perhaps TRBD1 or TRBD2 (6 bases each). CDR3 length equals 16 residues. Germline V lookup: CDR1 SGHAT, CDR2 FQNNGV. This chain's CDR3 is CASRRIDRRAINEQSF. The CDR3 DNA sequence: TGTGCCAGCAGACGTATCGACAGGAGGGCTATCAATGAGCAGTCCTTC.

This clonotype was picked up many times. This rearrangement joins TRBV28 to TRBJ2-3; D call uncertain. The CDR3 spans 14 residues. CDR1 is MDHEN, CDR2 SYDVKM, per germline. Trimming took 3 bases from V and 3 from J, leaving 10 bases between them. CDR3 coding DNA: TGTGCCAGCAGTTTGTCGGAGCTAACAGATACGCAGTATTTT. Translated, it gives CASSLSELTDTQYF.

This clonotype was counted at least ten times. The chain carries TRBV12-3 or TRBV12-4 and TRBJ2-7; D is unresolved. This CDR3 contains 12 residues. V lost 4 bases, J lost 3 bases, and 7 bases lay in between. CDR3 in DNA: TGTGCCAGCAGTTCCGCCCACTACGAGCAGTACTTC. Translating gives CASSSAHYEQYF.

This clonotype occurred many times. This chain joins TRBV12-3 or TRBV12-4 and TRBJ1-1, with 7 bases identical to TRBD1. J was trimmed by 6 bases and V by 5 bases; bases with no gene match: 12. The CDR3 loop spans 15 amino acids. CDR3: CASSTRDSQNSEAFF. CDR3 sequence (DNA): TGTGCCAGCAGTACTCGGGACAGCCAGAATTCTGAAGCTTTCTTT.

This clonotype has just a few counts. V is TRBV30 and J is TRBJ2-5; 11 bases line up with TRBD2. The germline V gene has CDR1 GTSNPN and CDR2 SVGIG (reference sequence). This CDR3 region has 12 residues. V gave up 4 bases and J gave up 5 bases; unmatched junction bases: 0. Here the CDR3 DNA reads TGTGCCTGGATAGCGGGAGGGGAGACCCAGTACTTC. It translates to CAWIAGGETQYF.